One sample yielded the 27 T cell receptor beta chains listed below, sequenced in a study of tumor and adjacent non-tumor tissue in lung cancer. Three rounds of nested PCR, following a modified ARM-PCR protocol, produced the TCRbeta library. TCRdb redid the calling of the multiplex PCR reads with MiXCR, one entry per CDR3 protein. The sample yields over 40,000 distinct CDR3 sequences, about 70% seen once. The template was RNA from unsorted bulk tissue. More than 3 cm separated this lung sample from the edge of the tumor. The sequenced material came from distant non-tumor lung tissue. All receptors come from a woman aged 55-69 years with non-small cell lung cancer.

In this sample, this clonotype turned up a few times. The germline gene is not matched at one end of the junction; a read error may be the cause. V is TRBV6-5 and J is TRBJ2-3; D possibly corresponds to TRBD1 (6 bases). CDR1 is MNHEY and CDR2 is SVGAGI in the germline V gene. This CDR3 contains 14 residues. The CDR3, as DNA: TGTGCCAACAGAGAAGGACAGCACACAGATACGCAGAATTTT. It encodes CANREGQHTDTQNF.

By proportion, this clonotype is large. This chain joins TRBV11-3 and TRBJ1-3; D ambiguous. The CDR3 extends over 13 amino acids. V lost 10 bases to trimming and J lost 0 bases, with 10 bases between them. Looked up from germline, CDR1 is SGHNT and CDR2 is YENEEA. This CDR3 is CATREDSGNTIYF. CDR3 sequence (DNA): TGTGCCACCCGGGAGGACTCTGGAAACACCATATATTTT.

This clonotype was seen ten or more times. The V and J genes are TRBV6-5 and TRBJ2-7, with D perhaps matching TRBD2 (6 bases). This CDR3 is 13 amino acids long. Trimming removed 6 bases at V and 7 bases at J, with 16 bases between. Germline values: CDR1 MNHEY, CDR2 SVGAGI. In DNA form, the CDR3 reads TGTGCCAGCAGCCCCGGGTGGGCGGGGGAGCAGTACTTC. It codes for CASSPGWAGEQYF.

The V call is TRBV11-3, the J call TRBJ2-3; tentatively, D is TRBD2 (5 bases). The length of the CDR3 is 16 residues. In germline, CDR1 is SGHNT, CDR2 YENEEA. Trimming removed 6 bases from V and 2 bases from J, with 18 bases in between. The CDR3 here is CASSPRQKEDTDTQYF. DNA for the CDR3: TGTGCCAGCAGTCCCCGCCAGAAGGAGGACACAGATACGCAGTATTTT.

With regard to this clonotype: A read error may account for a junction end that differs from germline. This chain's CDR3 is CACSHQSSYNEQFF. In DNA, the CDR3 is TGTGCCTGCAGCCACCAAAGCTCCTACAATGAGCAGTTCTTC. The rearrangement joins TRBV6-2 or TRBV6-3 to TRBJ2-1; unclear D gene. The CDR3 consists of 14 residues. The germline CDR1 and CDR2 sequences are MNHEY and SVGEGT.

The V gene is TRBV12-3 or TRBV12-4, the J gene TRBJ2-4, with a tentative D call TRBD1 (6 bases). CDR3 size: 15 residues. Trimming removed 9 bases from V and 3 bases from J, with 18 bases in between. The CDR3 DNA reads TGTGCCAGTAGGGCAACAGGGAGTGGCAAAAACATTCAGTACTTC. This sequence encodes CASRATGSGKNIQYF.

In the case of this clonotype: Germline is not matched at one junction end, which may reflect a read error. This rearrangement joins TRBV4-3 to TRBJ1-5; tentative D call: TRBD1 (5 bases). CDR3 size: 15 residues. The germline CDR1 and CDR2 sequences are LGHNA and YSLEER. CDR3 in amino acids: CTSSHQTETNQPQHF. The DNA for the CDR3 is TGCACCAGCAGCCACCAGACAGAGACCAATCAGCCCCAGCATTTT.

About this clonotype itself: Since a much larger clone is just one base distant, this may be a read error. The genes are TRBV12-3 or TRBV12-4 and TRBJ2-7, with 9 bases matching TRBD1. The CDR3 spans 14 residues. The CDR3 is CTSSSGTGCYEQYF. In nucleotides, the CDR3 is TGTACCAGCAGTTCCGGGACAGGGTGCTACGAGCAGTACTTC.

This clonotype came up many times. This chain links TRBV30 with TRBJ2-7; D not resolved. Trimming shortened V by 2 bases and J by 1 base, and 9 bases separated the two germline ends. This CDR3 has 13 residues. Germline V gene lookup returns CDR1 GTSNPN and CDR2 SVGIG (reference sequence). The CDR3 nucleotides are TGTGCCTGGAGTATAAAGGGTTCCTACGAGCAGTACTTC. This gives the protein CAWSIKGSYEQYF.

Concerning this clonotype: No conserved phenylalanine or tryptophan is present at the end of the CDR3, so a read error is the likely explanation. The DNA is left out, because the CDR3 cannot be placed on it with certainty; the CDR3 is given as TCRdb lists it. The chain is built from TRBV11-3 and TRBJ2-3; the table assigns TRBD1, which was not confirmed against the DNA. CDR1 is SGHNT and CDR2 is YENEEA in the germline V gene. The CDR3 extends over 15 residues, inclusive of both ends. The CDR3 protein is CASNPAGQGGHTQCY.

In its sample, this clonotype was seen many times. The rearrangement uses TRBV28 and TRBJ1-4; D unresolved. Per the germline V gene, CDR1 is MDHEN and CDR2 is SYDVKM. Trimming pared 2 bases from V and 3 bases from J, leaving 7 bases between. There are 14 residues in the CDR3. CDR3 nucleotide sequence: TGTGCCAGCAGTTTAGGGGTTGCTAATGAAAAACTGTTTTTT. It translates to CASSLGVANEKLFF.

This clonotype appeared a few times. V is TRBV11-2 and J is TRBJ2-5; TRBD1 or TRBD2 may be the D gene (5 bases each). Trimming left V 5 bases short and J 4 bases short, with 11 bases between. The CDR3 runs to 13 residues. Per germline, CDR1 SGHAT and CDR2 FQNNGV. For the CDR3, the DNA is TGTGCCAGCAGCCGGGACGGCACAGAGACCCAGTACTTC. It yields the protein CASSRDGTETQYF.

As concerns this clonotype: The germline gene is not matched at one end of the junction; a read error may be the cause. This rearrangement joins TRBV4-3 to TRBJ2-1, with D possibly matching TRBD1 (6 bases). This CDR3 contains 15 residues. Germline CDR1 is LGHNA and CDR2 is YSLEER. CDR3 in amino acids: CARSQDPRGMDEQFF. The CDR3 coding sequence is TGCGCCAGGAGCCAAGATCCAAGGGGGATGGATGAGCAGTTCTTC.

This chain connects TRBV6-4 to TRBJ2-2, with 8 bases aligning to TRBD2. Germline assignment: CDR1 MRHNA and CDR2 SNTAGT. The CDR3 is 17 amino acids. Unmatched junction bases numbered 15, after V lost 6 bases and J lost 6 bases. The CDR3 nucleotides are TGTGCCAGCAGCTCCGAGGAGACTAGCGAGGCGGCCGGGGAGCTGTTTTTT. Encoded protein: CASSSEETSEAAGELFF.

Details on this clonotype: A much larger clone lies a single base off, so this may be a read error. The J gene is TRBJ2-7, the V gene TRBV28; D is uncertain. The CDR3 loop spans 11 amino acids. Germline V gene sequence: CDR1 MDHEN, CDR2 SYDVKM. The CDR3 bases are TGTGTCAGCAGTTTACTCTACGAGCAGTACTTC. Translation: CVSSLLYEQYF.

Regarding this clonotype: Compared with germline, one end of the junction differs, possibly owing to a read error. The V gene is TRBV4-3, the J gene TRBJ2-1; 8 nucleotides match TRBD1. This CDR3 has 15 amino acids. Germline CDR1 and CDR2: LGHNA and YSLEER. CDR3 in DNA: TGCGCCAGCAGTCAAGATTCACAGGGGGACAGTGAGCAGTTCTTC. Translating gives CASSQDSQGDSEQFF.

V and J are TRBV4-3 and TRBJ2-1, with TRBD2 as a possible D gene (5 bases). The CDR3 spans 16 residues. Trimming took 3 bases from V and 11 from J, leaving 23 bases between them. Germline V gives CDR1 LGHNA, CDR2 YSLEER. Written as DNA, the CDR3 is TGCGCCAGCAGCCATAACTGGAGGACGATCTACTATAAGCAGTTCTTC. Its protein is CASSHNWRTIYYKQFF.

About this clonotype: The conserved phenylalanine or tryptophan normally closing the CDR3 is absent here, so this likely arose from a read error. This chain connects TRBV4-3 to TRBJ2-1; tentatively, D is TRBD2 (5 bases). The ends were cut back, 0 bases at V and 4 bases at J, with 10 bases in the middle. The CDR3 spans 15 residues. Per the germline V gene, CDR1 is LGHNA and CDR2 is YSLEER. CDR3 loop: CASSQERRPYNEQFL. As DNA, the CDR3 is TGCGCCAGCAGCCAAGAGAGGAGGCCTTACAATGAGCAGTTCTTA.

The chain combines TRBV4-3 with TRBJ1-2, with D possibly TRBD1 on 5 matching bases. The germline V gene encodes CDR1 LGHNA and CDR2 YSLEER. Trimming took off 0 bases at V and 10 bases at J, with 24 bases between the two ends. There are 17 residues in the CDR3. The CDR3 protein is CASSQDTALGTVNAYTF. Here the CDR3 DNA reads TGCGCCAGCAGCCAAGATACGGCTCTCGGGACGGTGAATGCCTACACCTTC.

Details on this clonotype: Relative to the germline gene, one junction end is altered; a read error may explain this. The CDR3 DNA reads as TGTGCTAGCAACGGACACAACACCGGGGAGCTGTTTTTT. Its translation is CASNGHNTGELFF. The rearrangement joins TRBV6-1 to TRBJ2-2, with a possible D match to TRBD1 (5 bases). The germline gives CDR1 MNHNS, CDR2 SASEGT. The CDR3 consists of 13 residues.

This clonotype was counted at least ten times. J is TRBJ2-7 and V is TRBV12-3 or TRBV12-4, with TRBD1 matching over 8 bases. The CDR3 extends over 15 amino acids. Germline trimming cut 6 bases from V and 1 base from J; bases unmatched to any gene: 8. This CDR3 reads CASRERTGTSYEQYF. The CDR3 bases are TGTGCCAGCAGGGAGAGGACAGGGACGTCCTACGAGCAGTACTTC.

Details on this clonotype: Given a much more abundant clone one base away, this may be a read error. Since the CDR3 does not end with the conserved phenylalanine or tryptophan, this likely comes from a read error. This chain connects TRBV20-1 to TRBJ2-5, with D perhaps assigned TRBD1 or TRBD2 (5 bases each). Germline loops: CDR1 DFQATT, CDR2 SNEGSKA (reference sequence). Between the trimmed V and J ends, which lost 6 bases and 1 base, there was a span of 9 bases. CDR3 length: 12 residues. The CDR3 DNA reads TGCAGTGCCGAAGGGACCCAAGAGACCCAGTACTTA. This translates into CSAEGTQETQYL.

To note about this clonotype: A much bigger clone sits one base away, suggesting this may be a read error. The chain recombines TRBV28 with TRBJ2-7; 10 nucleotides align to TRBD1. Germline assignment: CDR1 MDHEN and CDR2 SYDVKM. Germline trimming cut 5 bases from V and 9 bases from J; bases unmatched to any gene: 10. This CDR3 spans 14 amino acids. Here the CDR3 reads CASSPGQGDSGQYF. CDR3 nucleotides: TGTGCCAGCAGTCCTGGACAGGGGGACTCTGGGCAGTACTTC.

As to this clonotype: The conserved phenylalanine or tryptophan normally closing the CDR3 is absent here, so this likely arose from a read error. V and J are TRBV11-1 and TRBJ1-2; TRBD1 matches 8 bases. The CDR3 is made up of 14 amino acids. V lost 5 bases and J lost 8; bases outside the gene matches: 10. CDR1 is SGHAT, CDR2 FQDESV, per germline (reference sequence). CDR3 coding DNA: TGTGCCAGCAGCCACGGACAGGGTGGGTTCGGCTACACCTCC. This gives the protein CASSHGQGGFGYTS.

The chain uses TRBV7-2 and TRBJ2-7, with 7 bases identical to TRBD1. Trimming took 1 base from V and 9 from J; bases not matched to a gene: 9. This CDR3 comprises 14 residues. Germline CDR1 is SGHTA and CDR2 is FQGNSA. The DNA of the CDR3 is TGTGCCAGCAGCTTAGACTCCGGGACAGCCTCGCAGTACTTC. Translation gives CASSLDSGTASQYF.

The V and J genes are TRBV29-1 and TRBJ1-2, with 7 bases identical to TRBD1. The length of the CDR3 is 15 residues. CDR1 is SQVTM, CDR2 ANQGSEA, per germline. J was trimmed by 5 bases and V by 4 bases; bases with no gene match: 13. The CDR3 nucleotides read TGCAGCGTTGGAGATCGAGTCAGGGGGAATTATGGCTACACCTTC. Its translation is CSVGDRVRGNYGYTF.

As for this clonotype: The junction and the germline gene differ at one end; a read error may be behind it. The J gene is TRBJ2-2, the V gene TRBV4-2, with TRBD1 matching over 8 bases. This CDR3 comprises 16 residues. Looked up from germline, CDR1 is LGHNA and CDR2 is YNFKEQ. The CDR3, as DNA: TGTGTCAGCAGCGCTGAGGGACAGGCGAACACCGGGGAGTTGTTTTTT. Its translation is CVSSAEGQANTGELFF.